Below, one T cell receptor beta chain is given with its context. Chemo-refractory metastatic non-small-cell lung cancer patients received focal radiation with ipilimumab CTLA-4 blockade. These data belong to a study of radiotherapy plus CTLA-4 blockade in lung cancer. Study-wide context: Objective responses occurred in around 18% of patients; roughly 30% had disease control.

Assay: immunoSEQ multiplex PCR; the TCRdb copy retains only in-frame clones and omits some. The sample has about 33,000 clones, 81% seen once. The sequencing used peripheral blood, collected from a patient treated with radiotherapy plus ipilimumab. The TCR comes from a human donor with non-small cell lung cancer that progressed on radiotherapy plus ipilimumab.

CDR3 bases: TGTGCCAGCAGAATCGGGCGGGGGGGCCCAAACGAGCAGTACTTC. Amino acids: CASRIGRGGPNEQYF. This chain links TRBV6-1 with TRBJ2-7; TRBD2 aligns across 9 bases. The J segment lost 5 bases and the V segment lost 6 bases, leaving 11 bases of the junction unmatched. There are 15 residues in the CDR3. CDR1 and CDR2 from the germline V gene are MNHNS and SASEGT.